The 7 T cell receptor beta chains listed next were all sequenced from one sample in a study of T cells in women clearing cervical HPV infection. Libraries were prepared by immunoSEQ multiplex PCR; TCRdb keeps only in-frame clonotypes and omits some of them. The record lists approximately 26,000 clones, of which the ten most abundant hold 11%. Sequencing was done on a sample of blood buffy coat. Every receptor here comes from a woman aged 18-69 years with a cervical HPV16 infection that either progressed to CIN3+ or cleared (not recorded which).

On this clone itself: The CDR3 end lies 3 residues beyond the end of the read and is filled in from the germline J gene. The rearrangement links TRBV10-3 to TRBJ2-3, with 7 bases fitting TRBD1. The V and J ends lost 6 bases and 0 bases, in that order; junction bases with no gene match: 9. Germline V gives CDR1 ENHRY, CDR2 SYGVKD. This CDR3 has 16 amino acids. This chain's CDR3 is CAISRQGVDSTDTQYF. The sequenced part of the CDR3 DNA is TGTGCCATCAGCCGACAGGGAGTGGATAGCACAGATACG.

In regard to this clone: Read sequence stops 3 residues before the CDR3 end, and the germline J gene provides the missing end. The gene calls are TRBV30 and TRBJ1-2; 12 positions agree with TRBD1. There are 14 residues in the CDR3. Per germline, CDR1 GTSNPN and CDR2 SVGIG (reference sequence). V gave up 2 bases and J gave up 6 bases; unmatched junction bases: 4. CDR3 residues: CAWSSGQGAHGYTF. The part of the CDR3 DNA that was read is TGTGCCTGGAGTTCGGGACAGGGGGCGCATGGC.

This CDR3 is CASRRTVNTGELFF. The part of the CDR3 DNA that was read is TGTGCCAGCAGACGGACAGTGAACACCGGGGAG. The chain joins TRBV14 to TRBJ2-2, with D perhaps matching TRBD1 (6 bases). The read halts 3 residues ahead of the CDR3 end, with the missing end drawn from the germline J gene. Germline lookup yields CDR1 SGHDN and CDR2 FVKESK. The ends were cut back, 6 bases at V and 1 base at J, with 9 bases in the middle. This CDR3 region has 14 residues.

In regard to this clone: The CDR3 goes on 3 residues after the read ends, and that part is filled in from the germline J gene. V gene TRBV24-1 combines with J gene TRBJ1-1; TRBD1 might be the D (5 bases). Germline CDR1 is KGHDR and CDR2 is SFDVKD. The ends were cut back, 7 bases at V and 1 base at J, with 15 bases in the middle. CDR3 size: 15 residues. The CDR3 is CATRAMPGGNTEAFF. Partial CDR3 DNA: TGTGCCACCAGAGCTATGCCGGGGGGGAACACTGAA.

This chain's CDR3 is CASSPGLGQGLPGANVLTF. The sequenced CDR3 bases are TGTGCCAGCTCACCAGGCCTCGGACAGGGATTACCTGGGGCCAACGTC. The J gene is TRBJ2-6, the V gene TRBV18; 8 nucleotides agree with TRBD1. The read stops 3 residues short of the end of the CDR3; the missing end is completed from the germline J gene. The CDR3 spans 19 residues. V was clipped by 2 bases and J by 2 bases; unmatched bases: 11. Looked up from germline, CDR1 is KGHSH and CDR2 is LQKENI.

The chain's CDR3 is CASSRAYRGLREAFF. The sequenced CDR3 bases are TGTGCCAGCAGTCGCGCATACAGGGGGCTCCGAGAG. The chain joins TRBV6-2 or TRBV6-3 to TRBJ1-1; 9 bases line up with TRBD1. The CDR3 end falls 3 residues outside the read, so it is completed with the germline J gene. This CDR3 contains 15 residues. Germline CDR1 and CDR2: MNHEY and SVGEGT.

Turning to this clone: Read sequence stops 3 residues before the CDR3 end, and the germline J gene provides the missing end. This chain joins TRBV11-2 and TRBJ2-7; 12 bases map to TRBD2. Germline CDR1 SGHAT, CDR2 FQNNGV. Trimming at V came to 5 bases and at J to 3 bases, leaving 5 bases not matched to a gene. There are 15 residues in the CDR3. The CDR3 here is CASSPPGLAGYEQYF. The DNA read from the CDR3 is TGTGCCAGCAGCCCCCCGGGACTAGCGGGCTACGAG. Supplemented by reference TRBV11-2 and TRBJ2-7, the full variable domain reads EAGVAQSPRYKIIEKRQSVAFWCNPISGHATLYWYQQILGQGPKLLIQFQNNGVVDDSQLPKDRFSAERLKGVDSTLKIQPAKLEDSAVYLCASSPPGLAGYEQYFGPGTRLTVT.